These 19 T cell receptor beta chains share one sample of origin, sequenced in a study of beta chain features in type 1 diabetes. Isolated RNA was reverse transcribed in full, so expressed TCRB transcripts were sequenced. Only in-frame clones appear in the TCRdb table, and some are missing; sequencing was by immunoSEQ multiplex PCR. The sample shows roughly 400,000 clones, about 14% of them seen only once. Sequencing input: naive CD4+ T cells from blood. These receptors were taken from a woman aged 18-29 years in good health.

Only a few counts were recorded for this clone. The rearrangement links TRBV27 to TRBJ1-1, with D uncertain. V dropped 1 base and J dropped 6 bases, with 9 bases sitting between them. The CDR3 has 13 amino acids. Germline CDR1 reads MNHEY; CDR2 reads SMNVEV (reference sequence). The CDR3 reads CASSLFPGAEAFF. For the CDR3, the DNA is TGTGCCAGCAGTTTATTCCCCGGTGCTGAAGCTTTCTTT.

This sequence joins TRBV7-9 and TRBJ1-4; 8 positions agree with TRBD1. V was pared by 4 bases and J by 5 bases, with 9 bases of the junction left unmatched. This CDR3 region has 16 residues. Germline CDR1 SEHNR, CDR2 FQNEAQ (reference sequence). The CDR3 bases are TGTGCCAGCAGCTCCACCCCGGACAGGGCAAATGAAAAACTGTTTTTT. Protein: CASSSTPDRANEKLFF. Supplemented by reference TRBV7-9 and TRBJ1-4, the full variable domain reads DTGVSQNPRHKITKRGQNVTFRCDPISEHNRLYWYRQTLGQGPEFLTYFQNEAQLEKSRLLSDRFSAERPKGSFSTLEIQRTEQGDSAMYLCASSSTPDRANEKLFFGSGTQLSVL.

The V call is TRBV19, the J call TRBJ2-5, with unresolved D. The CDR3 totals 12 residues. Germline values: CDR1 LNHDA, CDR2 SQIVND (reference sequence). The V and J ends lost 9 bases and 1 base respectively, with 9 bases between them. The CDR3 sequence: CASGIPQETQYF. CDR3 bases: TGTGCCAGCGGTATCCCCCAAGAGACCCAGTACTTC.

This rearrangement joins TRBV30 to TRBJ2-7, with D possibly being TRBD1 (6 bases). The CDR3 has 15 residues. Germline-derived CDR1 and CDR2 are GTSNPN and SVGIG (reference sequence). V was shortened by 0 bases and J by 0 bases, with 12 bases between the two germline ends. CDR3 nucleotides: TGTGCCTGGAGTGTACGGGGACAACTCTCCTACGAGCAGTACTTC. It specifies CAWSVRGQLSYEQYF.

This clone appeared a single time. The V gene is TRBV27, the J gene TRBJ2-1; D is unresolved. CDR3 length: 14 amino acids. Trimming shortened V by 3 bases and J by 0 bases, and 6 bases separated the two germline ends. Germline CDR1 MNHEY, CDR2 SMNVEV (reference sequence). The CDR3 is CASSLKSSYNEQFF. CDR3 DNA sequence: TGTGCCAGCAGTTTGAAGAGCTCCTACAATGAGCAGTTCTTC.

The chain links TRBV4-2 to TRBJ1-2; perhaps TRBD1 as D (5 bases). The CDR3 totals 14 residues. Germline V CDR1 and CDR2: LGHNA, YNFKEQ. Trimming took off 0 bases at V and 8 bases at J, with 13 bases between the two ends. In nucleotides, the CDR3 is TGTGCCAGCAGCCAAGATTGGGGCGAGAAGGGCTACACCTTC. The encoded protein is CASSQDWGEKGYTF.

This clone was found a few times. The chain is built from TRBV7-9 and TRBJ2-5, with D tentatively TRBD1 (6 bases). CDR3 length: 14 amino acids. Germline V gene sequence: CDR1 SEHNR, CDR2 FQNEAQ (reference sequence). V was cut by 3 bases and J by 1 base, with 9 bases left in between. In DNA, the CDR3 is TGTGCCAGCAGCTTTTGGACAGTCCAAGAGACCCAGTACTTC. It yields the protein CASSFWTVQETQYF.

The V and J genes are TRBV30 and TRBJ1-2; 9 nucleotides line up with TRBD1. With V trimmed by 3 bases and J by 5 bases, 19 bases remained unmatched. CDR1 and CDR2 from the germline V gene are GTSNPN and SVGIG (reference sequence). This CDR3 comprises 18 residues. This chain's CDR3 is CAWSSDPGQGRVGYGYTF. DNA of the CDR3: TGTGCCTGGAGCTCCGATCCGGGACAGGGACGTGTGGGGTATGGCTACACCTTC.

This chain joins TRBV6-5 and TRBJ2-7; D gene ambiguous. This CDR3 contains 13 residues. V was cut by 7 bases and J by 1 base, with 11 bases left in between. Germline lookup yields CDR1 MNHEY and CDR2 SVGAGI. CDR3 in amino acids: CASKQQPSYEQYF. The CDR3 nucleotides are TGTGCCAGCAAACAGCAACCTTCCTACGAGCAGTACTTC.

The chain recombines TRBV7-8 with TRBJ2-7, with D possibly being TRBD1 (6 bases). V dropped 8 bases and J dropped 0 bases, with 11 bases sitting between them. Germline V gene sequence: CDR1 SGHVS, CDR2 FQNEAQ. The CDR3 is 13 amino acids. The chain's CDR3 is CASLTGLSYEQYF. The CDR3 DNA follows: TGTGCCAGCTTGACAGGCCTCTCCTACGAGCAGTACTTC.

This clone appeared a few times. This chain uses TRBV29-1 with TRBJ2-4; D is perhaps TRBD1 (5 bases). Germline V CDR1 and CDR2: SQVTM, ANQGSEA. CDR3 length: 13 amino acids. The V end was cut by 6 bases, the J end by 6 bases, with 15 bases between. DNA of the CDR3: TGCAGCGTGCCCCAGGGATTGGGAAACATTCAGTACTTC. Translation: CSVPQGLGNIQYF.

V is TRBV7-9 and J is TRBJ1-2; perhaps TRBD1 as D (6 bases). Germline V gives CDR1 SEHNR, CDR2 FQNEAQ (reference sequence). The CDR3 extends over 13 amino acids. V gave up 5 bases and J gave up 4 bases, with 11 bases separating them. CDR3 nucleotide sequence: TGTGCCAGCAGCCTCACAGGGTTCTATGGCTACACCTTC. Protein product: CASSLTGFYGYTF.

The rearrangement uses TRBV5-1 and TRBJ2-7; 8 bases fit TRBD1. J gave up 3 bases and V 4 bases, and 3 bases lay outside the gene matches. This CDR3 comprises 13 residues. Germline assignment: CDR1 SGHRS and CDR2 YFSETQ. The CDR3: CASSTDRDYEQYF. CDR3 in DNA: TGCGCCAGCAGCACGGACAGGGACTACGAGCAGTACTTC. The full variable domain, rest sourced from reference TRBV5-1 and TRBJ2-7, is KAGVTQTPRYLIKTRGQQVTLSCSPISGHRSVSWYQQTPGQGLQFLFEYFSETQRNKGNFPGRFSGRQFSNSRSEMNVSTLELGDSALYLCASSTDRDYEQYFGPGTRLTVT.

This clone was counted between two and nine times. The CDR3 region is CASSSGLAGGANTGELFF. DNA for the CDR3: TGTGCCAGCAGCTCCGGACTAGCGGGAGGCGCGAACACCGGGGAGCTGTTTTTT. The chain recombines TRBV5-4 with TRBJ2-2; 14 positions match TRBD2. J lost 0 bases, V lost 3 bases, and 4 bases had no gene match. The germline V gene has CDR1 SGHNT and CDR2 YYREEE (reference sequence). The CDR3 spans 18 residues.

This chain links TRBV9 with TRBJ1-1, with D uncertain. The germline CDR1 and CDR2 sequences are SGDLS and YYNGEE. This CDR3 is built from 12 residues. V was trimmed by 1 base and J by 11 bases, leaving 12 bases between them. The chain's CDR3 is CASSVPEGLAFF. CDR3 nucleotide sequence: TGTGCCAGCAGCGTACCCGAGGGTTTGGCTTTCTTT.

The chain is built from TRBV4-2 and TRBJ1-1; a weak D match, TRBD1 (5 bases). Trimming removed 1 base at V and 1 base at J, with 16 bases between. Per germline, CDR1 LGHNA and CDR2 YNFKEQ. The length of the CDR3 is 17 residues. As DNA, the CDR3 is TGTGCCAGCAGCCAAGTCCCACTGGCAGGGCGGAACACTGAAGCTTTCTTT. This codes for CASSQVPLAGRNTEAFF.

This chain links TRBV7-9 with TRBJ2-7; 13 bases match TRBD2. V shed 5 bases and J 4 bases; nucleotides not matched to a gene: 5. CDR1 is SEHNR and CDR2 is FQNEAQ in the germline V gene (reference sequence). This CDR3 is built from 15 residues. DNA of the CDR3: TGTGCCAGCAGCCCTGGACTAGCGGGAGAATACGAGCAGTACTTC. The encoded protein is CASSPGLAGEYEQYF.

This chain uses TRBV30 with TRBJ1-1, with a weak D call TRBD1 (5 bases). CDR1 and CDR2 from the germline V gene are GTSNPN and SVGIG (reference sequence). V was shortened by 4 bases and J by 6 bases, with 12 bases between the two germline ends. The CDR3 is made up of 12 amino acids. The CDR3 nucleotides read TGTGCCTGGACAGGGTCCGTCCCTGAAGCTTTCTTT. The encoded protein is CAWTGSVPEAFF.

The rearrangement uses TRBV5-1 and TRBJ2-1; TRBD2 matches 8 bases. Germline V gene lookup returns CDR1 SGHRS and CDR2 YFSETQ. This CDR3 is 15 amino acids long. The trim removed 4 bases at V and 3 bases at J, leaving 6 bases unmatched. For the CDR3, the DNA is TGCGCCAGCAGCCCGGCCGGGACTAGCTACAATGAGCAGTTCTTC. This codes for CASSPAGTSYNEQFF.